These 13 T cell receptor beta chains originate from one sample sequenced in a study of T cells in Graves' hyperthyroidism and ophthalmopathy. The investigators amplified TCR beta CDR3 regions from RNA transcripts. HTBI primers were employed in a first-round RT-PCR of the TCR CDR3. TCRdb re-called the multiplex PCR reads through MiXCR, storing one row per CDR3 protein. The sample contains some 490,000 distinct CDR3 sequences, about 22% of which appear only once. Sequencing used blood. These receptors all come from a woman aged 65 to 85 with Graves' ophthalmopathy.

Only a few counts were recorded for this clonotype. CDR3 sequence reads: CATSDRTSGPNEQFF. The CDR3 DNA reads TGTGCCACCAGTGACCGGACTAGCGGCCCGAATGAGCAGTTCTTC. V and J are TRBV24-1 and TRBJ2-1, with TRBD2 matching 10 bases. The CDR3 totals 15 residues. J was trimmed by 7 bases and V by 4 bases; bases with no gene match: 6. Germline CDR1 and CDR2: KGHDR and SFDVKD.

The CDR3 bases are TGTGCCATCAGTGAGGGAGTGTGGGATACGCAGTATTTT. Translation gives CAISEGVWDTQYF. The rearrangement joins TRBV10-3 to TRBJ2-3; no reliable D call. This CDR3 is 13 amino acids long. CDR1 ENHRY and CDR2 SYGVKD come from the germline V gene. Deletions cut 2 bases from V and 6 bases from J, with 9 bases between.

This clonotype was observed at least ten times. The V and J genes are TRBV20-1 and TRBJ2-1; TRBD2 matches 8 bases. CDR1 is DFQATT and CDR2 is SNEGSKA in the germline V gene (reference sequence). J was trimmed by 12 bases and V by 0 bases; bases with no gene match: 13. There are 15 residues in the CDR3. CDR3 amino acids: CSARDSSGRGRGQFF. The CDR3 nucleotides read TGCAGTGCTAGAGATTCGAGCGGGAGAGGAAGAGGGCAGTTCTTC.

The chain uses TRBV6-1 and TRBJ1-1; maybe TRBD1 (5 bases). The CDR3 is 16 residues long. V was trimmed by 5 bases and J by 5 bases, leaving 21 bases between them. Germline values: CDR1 MNHNS, CDR2 SASEGT. DNA of the CDR3: TGTGCCAGCAGTCCACGGGACGGATCTACGAGAACTGAAGCTTTCTTT. The encoded protein is CASSPRDGSTRTEAFF.

The CDR3 protein is CASSLAGLRYGYTF. DNA for the CDR3: TGTGCCAGCAGTTTAGCGGGGTTAAGGTATGGCTACACCTTC. The chain employs TRBV12-3 or TRBV12-4 and TRBJ1-2; D is ambiguous. Trimming cost V 0 bases and J 5 bases, with 10 bases left between them. The CDR3 length is 14 residues.

The chain employs TRBV5-4 and TRBJ1-1, with D hard to call. The length of the CDR3 is 15 residues. The ends were cut back, 0 bases at V and 5 bases at J, with 14 bases in the middle. Per the germline V gene, CDR1 is SGHNT and CDR2 is YYREEE (reference sequence). The CDR3 region is CASSLVGPLQTEAFF. The CDR3 bases are TGTGCCAGCAGCTTGGTAGGACCCCTGCAGACTGAAGCTTTCTTT.

The rearrangement uses TRBV25-1 and TRBJ2-2; 9 bases map to TRBD2. V gave up 5 bases and J gave up 8 bases; unmatched junction bases: 9. Germline V gene sequence: CDR1 MGHDK, CDR2 SYGVNS. This CDR3 spans 15 amino acids. CDR3: CASSLAGGPSGELFF. The CDR3 DNA is TGTGCCAGCAGTTTGGCGGGAGGGCCATCAGGGGAGCTGTTTTTT. The whole variable domain, filled in from reference TRBV25-1 and TRBJ2-2, reads EADIYQTPRYLVIGTGKKITLECSQTMGHDKMYWYQQDPGMELHLIHYSYGVNSTEKGDLSSESTVSRIRTEHFPLTLESARPSHTSQYLCASSLAGGPSGELFFGEGSRLTVL.

A few counts support this clonotype. The V gene is TRBV5-1, the J gene TRBJ1-1; D remains ambiguous. CDR3 length: 14 residues. CDR1 SGHRS and CDR2 YFSETQ come from the germline V gene. The ends were cut back, 1 base at V and 4 bases at J, with 11 bases in the middle. CDR3 region: CASSLNPGSTEAFF. The DNA for the CDR3 is TGCGCCAGCAGCTTGAACCCGGGCAGCACTGAAGCTTTCTTT.

The rearrangement joins TRBV3-1 to TRBJ1-1; unclear D gene. The CDR3 contains 14 residues. Trimming took off 7 bases at V and 4 bases at J, with 16 bases between the two ends. CDR1 and CDR2 from the germline V gene are LGHDT and YNNKEL (reference sequence). This CDR3 reads CASTPGLLGTEAFF. CDR3 nucleotide sequence: TGTGCCAGCACCCCGGGCCTTCTAGGCACTGAAGCTTTCTTT.

This clonotype appeared a few times. CDR3 bases: TGTGCCAGCCAGGACGTACATAATTCACCCCTCCACTTT. This sequence encodes CASQDVHNSPLHF. V is TRBV11-2 and J is TRBJ1-6; no clear D gene. Between the trimmed V and J ends, which lost 8 bases and 5 bases, there was a span of 10 bases. Germline-derived CDR1 and CDR2 are SGHAT and FQNNGV. This CDR3 has 13 residues. The full variable domain, in which reference TRBV11-2 and TRBJ1-6 provide the parts outside the CDR3, is EAGVAQSPRYKIIEKRQSVAFWCNPISGHATLYWYQQILGQGPKLLIQFQNNGVVDDSQLPKDRFSAERLKGVDSTLKIQPAKLEDSAVYLCASQDVHNSPLHFGNGTRLTVT.

This clonotype was detected a few times. V is TRBV20-1 and J is TRBJ2-5, with 13 bases fitting TRBD2. This CDR3 spans 22 amino acids. Germline V gene data show CDR1 as DFQATT and CDR2 as SNEGSKA (reference sequence). The V gene end was trimmed by 2 bases and the J gene end by 2 bases; junction bases not matched to a gene: 23. The CDR3 loop reads CSARPKPGQRRKGLAGQETQYF. Written as DNA, the CDR3 is TGCAGTGCTAGACCGAAACCGGGACAGCGACGGAAGGGACTAGCGGGACAAGAGACCCAGTACTTC.

Many counts were recorded for this clonotype. V gene TRBV2 combines with J gene TRBJ1-1; no clear D gene. The CDR3 contains 13 residues. The ends were cut back, 5 bases at V and 1 base at J, with 8 bases in the middle. Germline V gene lookup returns CDR1 SNHLY and CDR2 FYNNEI. The CDR3 loop is CASSSYPNTEAFF. The CDR3 region has the DNA TGTGCCAGCAGTTCTTACCCGAACACTGAAGCTTTCTTT. The full variable domain, completed using reference TRBV2 and TRBJ1-1, is EPEVTQTPSHQVTQMGQEVILRCVPISNHLYFYWYRQILGQKVEFLVSFYNNEISEKSEIFDDQFSVERPDGSNFTLKIRSTKLEDSAMYFCASSSYPNTEAFFGQGTRLTVV.

This chain links TRBV6-1 with TRBJ1-1; D perhaps matches TRBD1 (6 bases). Germline CDR1 reads MNHNS; CDR2 reads SASEGT. V shed 4 bases and J shed 3 bases, with 21 bases lying between them. This CDR3 contains 17 residues. The chain's CDR3 is CASSGGGQSPEDTEAFF. The CDR3 region has the DNA TGTGCCAGCAGTGGCGGCGGACAGTCCCCGGAGGACACTGAAGCTTTCTTT.